These 27 T cell receptor beta chains came from one sample sequenced in a study of T cells of healthy individuals. MiXCR, run by TCRdb on the 5' RACE reads, gives a single entry per CDR3 protein. Among 60,000 to 70,000 distinct CDR3 sequences listed, around 15% were seen once. The receptor source for this set is a human donor in good health.

This clonotype came up many times. This chain joins TRBV3-1 and TRBJ1-5; D not certain. The CDR3 has 15 amino acids. CDR1 is LGHDT, CDR2 YNNKEL, per germline (reference sequence). Trimming pared 0 bases from V and 4 bases from J, leaving 10 bases between. CDR3 region: CASSQDLLQNQPQHF. The CDR3 nucleotides read TGTGCCAGCAGCCAAGATCTCCTACAGAATCAGCCCCAGCATTTT.

V and J are TRBV2 and TRBJ1-6; 8 nucleotides match TRBD1. Looked up from germline, CDR1 is SNHLY and CDR2 is FYNNEI. CDR3 length equals 14 residues. Trimming at V came to 6 bases and at J to 4 bases, leaving 2 bases not matched to a gene. The CDR3 DNA is TGTGCCAGCAGGGACAGGGTTTATAATTCACCCCTCCACTTT. It is translated as CASRDRVYNSPLHF.

The V and J genes are TRBV7-2 and TRBJ2-1, with 10 bases aligning to TRBD2. The V segment lost 2 bases and the J segment 2 bases; nucleotides outside the gene matches: 0. Germline lookup yields CDR1 SGHTA and CDR2 FQGNSA. This CDR3 is built from 15 residues. As DNA, the CDR3 is TGTGCCAGCAGCTTACTAGCGGGGGCCTACAATGAGCAGTTCTTC. This encodes CASSLLAGAYNEQFF.

This clonotype was found a few times. The rearrangement uses TRBV4-1 and TRBJ2-5, with D perhaps TRBD1 or TRBD2 (5 bases each). Germline V gives CDR1 MGHRA, CDR2 YSYEKL. V gave up 3 bases and J gave up 4 bases, with 12 bases separating them. The CDR3 is 14 amino acids. Here the CDR3 reads CASSQGVNLETQYF. In DNA, the CDR3 is TGCGCCAGCAGCCAGGGGGTCAACCTAGAGACCCAGTACTTC.

In this sample, this clonotype turned up many times. The CDR3 nucleotides read TGTGCCAGCAGCCGTCGGGGTAGCGGAGCGAGAGACGAGCAGTACTTC. This codes for CASSRRGSGARDEQYF. V and J are TRBV7-2 and TRBJ2-7; D may be TRBD2 (6 bases). The CDR3 is 16 amino acids. Germline V gene lookup returns CDR1 SGHTA and CDR2 FQGNSA. Between the trimmed V and J ends, which lost 5 bases and 5 bases, there was a span of 22 bases.

The chain recombines TRBV14 with TRBJ1-1; D gene ambiguous. V dropped 0 bases and J dropped 1 base, with 6 bases sitting between them. CDR1 is SGHDN and CDR2 is FVKESK in the germline V gene. The CDR3 consists of 14 residues. This CDR3 reads CASSQDIGNTEAFF. In DNA, the CDR3 is TGTGCCAGCAGCCAAGATATAGGGAACACTGAAGCTTTCTTT.

The chain employs TRBV5-1 and TRBJ1-6; no clear D. This CDR3 spans 13 amino acids. Germline CDR1 and CDR2: SGHRS and YFSETQ. V was pared by 4 bases and J by 9 bases, with 11 bases between. CDR3 in amino acids: CASSGSNSSPLHF. The CDR3 DNA sequence: TGCGCCAGCAGCGGGTCGAATAGTTCACCCCTCCACTTT.

This clonotype was seen more than once but under ten times. The J gene is TRBJ2-7, the V gene TRBV7-2, with D tentatively TRBD1 or TRBD2 (5 bases each). Trimming cost V 0 bases and J 2 bases, with 8 bases left between them. The CDR3 contains 14 residues. CDR1 and CDR2 (germline): SGHTA, FQGNSA. The chain's CDR3 is CASSLAGRTYEQYF. The CDR3 bases are TGTGCCAGCAGCTTAGCGGGACGGACCTACGAGCAGTACTTC.

This clonotype was counted at least ten times. The chain has TRBV29-1 and TRBJ2-5; tentatively, D is TRBD1 (6 bases). The CDR3 consists of 14 residues. Germline V gene lookup returns CDR1 SQVTM and CDR2 ANQGSEA. V was shortened by 7 bases and J by 4 bases, with 19 bases between the two germline ends. This CDR3 reads CSGQVWGRPETQYF. The CDR3 bases are TGCAGCGGTCAGGTTTGGGGGCGGCCAGAGACCCAGTACTTC.

In its sample, this clonotype was seen many times. The chain couples TRBV15 to TRBJ1-2, with D unresolved. Germline lookup yields CDR1 LNHNV and CDR2 YYDKDF (reference sequence). The CDR3 spans 13 residues. The ends were cut back, 3 bases at V and 2 bases at J, with 7 bases in the middle. CDR3 amino acids: CATSSDGNYGYTF. CDR3 nucleotide sequence: TGTGCCACCAGCAGCGACGGGAACTATGGCTACACCTTC.

As to this clonotype: One base away lies a much larger clone, so this may be a sequencing read error. Lacking the conserved final phenylalanine or tryptophan, this CDR3 likely reflects a read error. The chain is built from TRBV30 and TRBJ2-1, with D perhaps matching TRBD1 (6 bases). Germline CDR1 and CDR2: GTSNPN and SVGIG (reference sequence). The CDR3 is 15 amino acids. The ends were cut back, 3 bases at V and 6 bases at J, with 18 bases in the middle. Written as DNA, the CDR3 is TGTGCCTGGAGGGCTCGGGACATTGGAATCAATGAGCAGTTCTCC. It encodes CAWRARDIGINEQFS.

The table lists this clonotype with many counts. The chain joins TRBV10-3 to TRBJ1-3; D is unresolved. Trimming removed 3 bases at V and 9 bases at J, with 12 bases between. The germline V gene has CDR1 ENHRY and CDR2 SYGVKD. This CDR3 comprises 13 residues. The CDR3 DNA is TGTGCCATCAGTGAAATGCTTCCCGGCACCATATATTTT. Translating gives CAISEMLPGTIYF.

The sample holds many counts of this clonotype. This rearrangement joins TRBV7-9 to TRBJ2-5; D not resolved. CDR3 length equals 15 residues. From germline, CDR1 is SEHNR and CDR2 FQNEAQ (reference sequence). V dropped 1 base and J dropped 2 bases, with 11 bases sitting between them. The CDR3 DNA sequence: TGTGCCAGCAGCTTAGGCTCCACTAATCAAGAGACCCAGTACTTC. It translates to CASSLGSTNQETQYF.

This clonotype was seen ten or more times. The chain recombines TRBV3-1 with TRBJ2-3; D is unclear. Trimming pared 1 base from V and 1 base from J, leaving 6 bases between. This CDR3 is built from 14 residues. From germline, CDR1 is LGHDT and CDR2 YNNKEL (reference sequence). In nucleotides, the CDR3 is TGTGCCAGCAGCCAAGGGAGCCGCACAGATACGCAGTATTTT. It encodes CASSQGSRTDTQYF.

The genes are TRBV7-2 and TRBJ2-3, with 10 bases lining up with TRBD2. CDR3 length: 15 amino acids. Trimming removed 3 bases from V and 3 bases from J; junction bases left unmatched: 3. Germline V CDR1 and CDR2: SGHTA, FQGNSA. The CDR3 region is CASSFSGGATDTQYF. The CDR3 DNA follows: TGTGCCAGCAGCTTCAGCGGGGGGGCAACAGATACGCAGTATTTT.

This clonotype was found a few times. The junction differs from germline at one of its ends, possibly a read error. The CDR3, as DNA: TGTGCCAGCGGCGTTGATACGCAGTATTTT. It is translated as CASGVDTQYF. The V and J genes are TRBV9 and TRBJ2-3, with D hard to call. There are 10 residues in the CDR3. Germline assignment: CDR1 SGDLS and CDR2 YYNGEE. Full variable domain (missing parts from reference TRBV9 and TRBJ2-3): DSGVTQTPKHLITATGQRVTLRCSPRSGDLSVYWYQQSLDQGLQFLIQYYNGEERAKGNILERFSAQQFPDLHSELNLSSLELGDSALYFCASGVDTQYFGPGTRLTVL.

This clonotype has just a few counts. This chain links TRBV7-7 with TRBJ2-1; 13 bases are a match to TRBD2. The CDR3 runs to 13 residues. Germline CDR1 reads SSHAT; CDR2 reads FNYEAQ (reference sequence). CDR3 nucleotides: TGTGCTACTGGACTAGCGGGAGCCAATGAGCAGTTCTTC. Amino acid sequence: CATGLAGANEQFF.

This clonotype was detected many times. This chain joins TRBV5-6 and TRBJ2-4; D gene ambiguous. CDR1 is SGHDT, CDR2 YYEEEE, per germline. V lost 0 bases to trimming and J lost 6 bases, with 4 bases between them. This CDR3 region has 12 residues. In DNA form, the CDR3 reads TGTGCCAGCAGCTTGGGGACAAACATTCAGTACTTC. Its protein product is CASSLGTNIQYF. The full variable domain, with the rest looked up from reference TRBV5-6 and TRBJ2-4, is DAGVTQSPTHLIKTRGQQVTLRCSPKSGHDTVSWYQQALGQGPQFIFQYYEEEERQRGNFPDRFSGHQFPNYSSELNVNALLLGDSALYLCASSLGTNIQYFGAGTRLSVL.

The J gene is TRBJ2-1, the V gene TRBV7-9; TRBD2 is a possible D gene (6 bases). The germline V and J ends were trimmed by 1 base and 8 bases, with 12 bases remaining between them. This CDR3 comprises 14 residues. The germline V gene has CDR1 SEHNR and CDR2 FQNEAQ (reference sequence). The CDR3 bases are TGTGCCAGCAGCTTAGTCCGGGAGCGCGATGAGCAGTTCTTC. Its translation is CASSLVRERDEQFF.

This sequence joins TRBV5-5 and TRBJ2-2; D is ambiguous. The CDR3 covers 15 residues. V was shortened by 2 bases and J by 0 bases, with 8 bases between the two germline ends. Germline V gene lookup returns CDR1 SGHKS and CDR2 YYEKEE (reference sequence). CDR3 DNA: TGTGCCAGCAGCTTCATAGCAGCGAACACCGGGGAGCTGTTTTTT. This encodes CASSFIAANTGELFF.

This clonotype was seen many times. This sequence joins TRBV15 and TRBJ2-6; D uncertain. Germline V gives CDR1 LNHNV, CDR2 YYDKDF (reference sequence). The CDR3 covers 14 residues. Between the trimmed V and J ends, which lost 6 bases and 0 bases, there was a span of 6 bases. CDR3 sequence reads: CATRPGSGANVLTF. In DNA form, the CDR3 reads TGTGCCACCAGACCGGGCTCTGGGGCCAACGTCCTGACTTTC.

This clonotype was picked up one time. The chain carries TRBV11-3 and TRBJ2-2; D remains ambiguous. Germline-derived CDR1 and CDR2 are SGHNT and YENEEA. The length of the CDR3 is 14 residues. V gave up 5 bases and J gave up 2 bases, with 9 bases separating them. The CDR3 reads CASSLIYNTGELFF. CDR3 sequence (DNA): TGTGCCAGCAGCCTCATATATAACACCGGGGAGCTGTTTTTT.

At least ten counts were recorded for this clonotype. The genes are TRBV20-1 and TRBJ2-3, with 9 bases aligning to TRBD2. The CDR3 contains 17 residues. The junction had 14 bases not matched to a gene; V was cut back by 2 bases and J by 5 bases. Germline V gene lookup returns CDR1 DFQATT and CDR2 SNEGSKA (reference sequence). In DNA form, the CDR3 reads TGCAGTGCTAGACCCATCAGCGCGGGAGGGCCCTTAGATACGCAGTATTTT. Translated, it gives CSARPISAGGPLDTQYF.

The CDR3 loop is CASSPSQGQGETQYF. The CDR3 nucleotides are TGTGCCAGCAGTCCCTCCCAGGGACAGGGGGAGACCCAGTACTTC. The rearrangement joins TRBV27 to TRBJ2-5, with 10 bases matching TRBD1. This CDR3 comprises 15 residues. Unmatched junction bases numbered 8, after V lost 5 bases and J lost 5 bases. The germline V gene encodes CDR1 MNHEY and CDR2 SMNVEV (reference sequence).

In its sample, this clonotype was seen a few times. This sequence joins TRBV7-9 and TRBJ1-1, with D unclear. The CDR3 length is 14 residues. The V and J ends lost 5 bases and 1 base respectively, with 11 bases between them. Germline V gene lookup returns CDR1 SEHNR and CDR2 FQNEAQ (reference sequence). This chain's CDR3 is CASSPHTGNTEAFF. The CDR3 DNA reads as TGTGCCAGCAGCCCCCACACGGGGAACACTGAAGCTTTCTTT.

This clonotype was picked up many times. J is TRBJ2-1 and V is TRBV20-1; 15 bases line up with TRBD2. In germline, CDR1 is DFQATT, CDR2 SNEGSKA (reference sequence). The V and J ends lost 4 bases and 7 bases, in that order; junction bases with no gene match: 8. The CDR3 is made up of 16 amino acids. The CDR3 loop is CSAISGTSGRKNEQFF. CDR3 nucleotides: TGCAGTGCTATTTCCGGGACTAGCGGGAGGAAAAATGAGCAGTTCTTC.

This clonotype has at least ten counts. The V and J genes are TRBV7-2 and TRBJ2-3; a weak D match, TRBD2 (6 bases). Germline V gives CDR1 SGHTA, CDR2 FQGNSA. With 3 bases removed from V and 0 bases from J, the gap between germline ends came to 10 bases. The CDR3 runs 15 residues. DNA of the CDR3: TGTGCCAGCAGCTTTACCAGCGGGAGCACAGATACGCAGTATTTT. Translated, it gives CASSFTSGSTDTQYF. Filled out from reference TRBV7-2 and TRBJ2-3, the complete variable domain reads GAGVSQSPSNKVTEKGKDVELRCDPISGHTALYWYRQSLGQGLEFLIYFQGNSAPDKSGLPSDRFSAERTGGSVSTLTIQRTQQEDSAVYLCASSFTSGSTDTQYFGPGTRLTVL.